The 13 T cell receptor beta chains presented below share a single source sample, sequenced in a study of shared clonotypes between healthy human individuals. TCRdb's copy holds only in-frame clones and misses some; the assay was immunoSEQ multiplex PCR. Of 450,000 to 500,000 clones in the sample, over 65% are singletons; the top ten hold approximately 13%. The sequenced material came from PBMCs. These receptor sequences come from a middle-aged woman in good health. Some clones in this sample may be carry-over from other donors' samples.

This chain joins TRBV6-4 and TRBJ2-3, with unresolved D. The CDR3 covers 11 residues. Germline V gene sequence: CDR1 MRHNA, CDR2 SNTAGT. V was shortened by 3 bases and J by 5 bases, with 3 bases between the two germline ends. The CDR3 loop is CASSEIDTQYF. CDR3 in DNA: TGTGCCAGCAGTGAGATAGATACGCAGTATTTT.

This chain joins TRBV6-1 and TRBJ2-7; unclear D gene. V lost 2 bases and J 2 bases, leaving 10 bases between the germline ends. The CDR3 totals 14 residues. Per germline, CDR1 MNHNS and CDR2 SASEGT. CDR3: CASSEFSLTYEQYF. The DNA of the CDR3 is TGTGCCAGCAGTGAATTTAGCCTAACCTACGAGCAGTACTTC.

For this clone: A far bigger clonotype differs at one base, so this is likely a read error. The chain has TRBV7-2 and TRBJ2-7; the D is unclear. Trimming took off 2 bases at V and 4 bases at J, with 18 bases between the two ends. Germline V gene data show CDR1 as SGHTA and CDR2 as FQGNSA. The CDR3 has 16 residues. In DNA, the CDR3 is TGTGCCAGCAGCTTAATTCCGGGCGGCCCTTTTTACGAGCAGTACTTC. Translated, it gives CASSLIPGGPFYEQYF. The full variable domain, with the rest looked up from reference TRBV7-2 and TRBJ2-7, is GAGVSQSPSNKVTEKGKDVELRCDPISGHTALYWYRQSLGQGLEFLIYFQGNSAPDKSGLPSDRFSAERTGGSVSTLTIQRTQQEDSAVYLCASSLIPGGPFYEQYFGPGTRLTVT.

The chain has TRBV19 and TRBJ2-3, with D perhaps TRBD1 (5 bases). The CDR3 contains 14 residues. The V end was cut by 7 bases, the J end by 2 bases, with 13 bases between. Germline-derived CDR1 and CDR2 are LNHDA and SQIVND (reference sequence). CDR3 coding DNA: TGTGCCAGTAATAAGGGGCTGAACACAGATACGCAGTATTTT. Protein sequence: CASNKGLNTDTQYF.

This sequence joins TRBV19 and TRBJ2-7; 7 bases match TRBD1. CDR3 length equals 11 residues. V gave up 11 bases and J gave up 4 bases; unmatched junction bases: 5. CDR1 LNHDA and CDR2 SQIVND come from the germline V gene (reference sequence). In DNA, the CDR3 is TGTGCCGCCGGGACAGCATACGAGCAGTACTTC. This codes for CAAGTAYEQYF.

The chain joins TRBV7-9 to TRBJ2-2; the D is unclear. The CDR3 is made up of 14 amino acids. V gave up 5 bases and J gave up 4 bases, with 11 bases separating them. Germline loops: CDR1 SEHNR, CDR2 FQNEAQ (reference sequence). The CDR3 DNA reads TGTGCCAGCAGCCCGTCTATTTCCACCGGGGAGCTGTTTTTT. Its translation is CASSPSISTGELFF.

V usage is TRBV6-1 and J usage is TRBJ2-7; 7 bases fit TRBD1. Per the germline V gene, CDR1 is MNHNS and CDR2 is SASEGT. V dropped 8 bases and J dropped 0; count of bases not matched to a gene: 10. The CDR3 is made up of 15 amino acids. This chain's CDR3 is CASGRTGHSSYEQYF. The CDR3 DNA reads TGTGCCAGCGGGCGGACAGGCCATAGCTCCTACGAGCAGTACTTC.

This clone was seen once. V is TRBV15 and J is TRBJ2-3; TRBD2 agrees at 10 bases. Per the germline V gene, CDR1 is LNHNV and CDR2 is YYDKDF (reference sequence). The V segment lost 3 bases and the J segment 3 bases; nucleotides outside the gene matches: 3. The length of the CDR3 is 15 residues. The CDR3 DNA reads as TGTGCCACCAGCAGGGTGGGACTAGCGACAGATACGCAGTATTTT. Its protein is CATSRVGLATDTQYF.

The CDR3 DNA follows: TGTGCCAGCAAATTAGGGGCCCCTAGCACAGATACGCAGTATTTT. Translating gives CASKLGAPSTDTQYF. The chain carries TRBV19 and TRBJ2-3, with D perhaps matching TRBD1 (5 bases). Trimming stripped 9 bases from V and 0 bases from J, with 16 bases between. CDR1 and CDR2 from the germline V gene are LNHDA and SQIVND (reference sequence). The CDR3 runs to 15 residues.

The gene calls are TRBV9 and TRBJ2-1; possibly TRBD1 for D (6 bases). Germline V gives CDR1 SGDLS, CDR2 YYNGEE. This CDR3 contains 14 residues. Trimming removed 7 bases from V and 7 bases from J, with 18 bases in between. DNA for the CDR3: TGTGCCAGCGAGAGGTCAGGGGAGTGGAATGAGCAGTTCTTC. Translation: CASERSGEWNEQFF.

The chain couples TRBV7-2 to TRBJ2-4, with 9 positions matching TRBD2. The germline V gene encodes CDR1 SGHTA and CDR2 FQGNSA. This CDR3 has 16 residues. After removal of 3 bases from V and 7 bases from J, the junction contained 10 bases not matched to a gene. CDR3: CASSFGTAGGINIQYF. The CDR3 DNA sequence: TGTGCCAGCAGCTTCGGTACGGCGGGAGGGATTAACATTCAGTACTTC.

This rearrangement joins TRBV10-3 to TRBJ2-3; TRBD2 is a possible D gene (6 bases). Germline-derived CDR1 and CDR2 are ENHRY and SYGVKD. Deletions cut 6 bases from V and 2 bases from J, with 12 bases between. The CDR3 is made up of 14 amino acids. The CDR3 DNA reads as TGTGCCATCAGCGAAGGACTAAACACAGATACGCAGTATTTT. This gives the protein CAISEGLNTDTQYF.

J is TRBJ2-2 and V is TRBV5-6; 9 bases line up with TRBD1. Germline V gene data show CDR1 as SGHDT and CDR2 as YYEEEE. The CDR3 spans 15 residues. V was clipped by 4 bases and J by 6 bases; unmatched bases: 7. The CDR3 DNA is TGTGCCAGCAGCGCGGGGACAGGGCGGGCCGGGGAGCTGTTTTTT. This encodes CASSAGTGRAGELFF.